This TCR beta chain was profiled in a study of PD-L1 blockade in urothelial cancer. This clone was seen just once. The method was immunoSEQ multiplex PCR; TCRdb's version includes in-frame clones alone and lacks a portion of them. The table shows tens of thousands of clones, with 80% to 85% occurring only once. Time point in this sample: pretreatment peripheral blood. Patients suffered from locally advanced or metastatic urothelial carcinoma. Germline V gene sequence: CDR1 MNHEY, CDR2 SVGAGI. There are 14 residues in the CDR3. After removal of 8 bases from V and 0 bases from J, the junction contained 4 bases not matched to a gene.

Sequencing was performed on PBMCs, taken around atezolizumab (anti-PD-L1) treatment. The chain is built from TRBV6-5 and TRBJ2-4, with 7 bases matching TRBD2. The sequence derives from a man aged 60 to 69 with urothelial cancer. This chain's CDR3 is CASGSGLAKNIQYF. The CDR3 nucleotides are TGTGCCAGCGGTAGCGGGCTAGCCAAAAACATTCAGTACTTC.